This T cell receptor beta chain is drawn from a study of T cell changes during pregnancy in multiple sclerosis. Using immunoSEQ multiplex PCR, the repertoire was profiled, and TCRdb retains in-frame clones only, with some absent. The data contain nearly 60,000 clones, 91% of them singletons. J gave up 0 bases and V 7 bases, and 6 bases lay outside the gene matches. The CDR3 spans 15 residues. CDR1 and CDR2 (germline): LNHDA, SQIVND (reference sequence). The chain has TRBV19 and TRBJ1-5, with 7 bases matching TRBD1. The sequencing used CD4+ T cells from peripheral blood mononuclear cells, collected after pregnancy. This sequence originates from a female donor in good health, enrolled as a control in a pregnancy study. DNA of the CDR3: TGTGCCAGTACCACGGGACAGAGTAGCAATCAGCCCCAGCATTTT. It yields the protein CASTTGQSSNQPQHF.